These 30 T cell receptor beta chains share one sample of origin, sequenced in a study of control samples from healthy donors and cancer patients. Sequenced by immunoSEQ multiplex PCR; TCRdb stores in-frame clones only, minus some. The data show fewer than 200,000 clones, more than 90% seen once. The source material was blood. The receptors stem from a young man in good health.

The genes are TRBV6-2 or TRBV6-3 and TRBJ1-1; D is unclear. Germline CDR1 MNHEY, CDR2 SVGEGT. The V end lost 1 base, the J end lost 1 base, and 7 bases lay between the germline ends. This CDR3 spans 14 amino acids. CDR3: CASSYLGSNTEAFF. In DNA form, the CDR3 reads TGTGCCAGCAGTTACTTAGGATCGAACACTGAAGCTTTCTTT.

CDR3 loop: CASRFLDNEQFF. The DNA for the CDR3 is TGTGCCAGCAGGTTTCTGGACAATGAGCAGTTCTTC. The chain recombines TRBV5-4 with TRBJ2-1; D is undetermined. This CDR3 is built from 12 residues. V lost 5 bases, J lost 5 bases, and 8 bases lay in between. Germline V gene data show CDR1 as SGHNT and CDR2 as YYREEE (reference sequence).

Details on this clone: The sample has other DNA sequences that encode this CDR3 too. V gene TRBV28 combines with J gene TRBJ2-7; D unclear. This CDR3 has 11 residues. The V gene lost 3 bases and the J gene lost 4 bases, with 4 bases spanning the gap. Germline lookup yields CDR1 MDHEN and CDR2 SYDVKM. The CDR3 reads CASSLTYEQYF. The CDR3, as DNA: TGTGCCAGCAGTTTGACATACGAGCAGTACTTC. The full variable domain, with the rest looked up from reference TRBV28 and TRBJ2-7, is DVKVTQSSRYLVKRTGEKVFLECVQDMDHENMFWYRQDPGLGLRLIYFSYDVKMKEKGDIPEGYSVSREKKERFSLILESASTNQTSMYLCASSLTYEQYFGPGTRLTVT.

This chain uses TRBV6-2 or TRBV6-3 with TRBJ2-3, with 10 bases aligning to TRBD2. Trimming cost V 2 bases and J 6 bases; bases outside gene matches: 14. The CDR3 is 18 residues long. Germline CDR1 MNHEY, CDR2 SVGEGT. CDR3 sequence (DNA): TGTGCCAGCAGTTACACCACTAGCGGGATGTTCTCCGGCGATACGCAGTATTTT. Protein product: CASSYTTSGMFSGDTQYF.

The rearrangement links TRBV5-6 to TRBJ2-2; D ambiguous. This CDR3 has 13 residues. The germline gives CDR1 SGHDT, CDR2 YYEEEE. V lost 1 base and J lost 5, with 6 bases in between. CDR3: CASSLLSTGELFF. In DNA form, the CDR3 reads TGTGCCAGCAGCTTGCTGTCGACCGGGGAGCTGTTTTTT.

The gene calls are TRBV3-1 (or the pseudogene TRBV3-2) and TRBJ2-7; TRBD1 agrees at 9 bases. The CDR3 consists of 18 residues. The germline CDR1 and CDR2 sequences are LGHDT and YNNKEL (reference sequence). V shed 3 bases, J shed 4 bases, and the junction held 16 bases outside the gene matches. The CDR3 DNA reads as TGTGCCAGCAGCCAGACGGTGGGGACCGGGACAGGGTCATACGAGCAGTACTTC. Its translation is CASSQTVGTGTGSYEQYF.

In the case of this clone: An end of the junction does not agree with germline; a read error may underlie this. The chain uses TRBV2 and TRBJ2-7; 7 bases are shared with TRBD1. The CDR3 has 11 amino acids. Germline V gene data show CDR1 as SNHLY and CDR2 as FYNNEI. DNA of the CDR3: TGTGCCAGCATCGCCGGGCAGGGGGTGACGTTC. It codes for CASIAGQGVTF.

The rearrangement links TRBV7-9 to TRBJ1-4; D might be TRBD1 (5 bases). CDR3 length: 14 residues. V shed 4 bases and J shed 0 bases, with 6 bases lying between them. Germline V CDR1 and CDR2: SEHNR, FQNEAQ (reference sequence). CDR3 nucleotide sequence: TGTGCCAGCAGCTCAGGGTCAACTAATGAAAAACTGTTTTTT. Residues: CASSSGSTNEKLFF.

The CDR3 DNA follows: TGTGCCAGCAGCCCCTCCCCCTACGAGCAGTACTTC. It codes for CASSPSPYEQYF. The chain joins TRBV6-6 to TRBJ2-7; D ambiguous. Germline V gene data show CDR1 as MNHNY and CDR2 as SVGAGI (reference sequence). V was clipped by 6 bases and J by 2 bases, with 8 bases between them. This CDR3 comprises 12 residues.

The CDR3 DNA follows: TGTGCCAGCAGCAACAGGGGGCAGACCTACGAGCAGTACTTC. Its protein is CASSNRGQTYEQYF. V gene TRBV2 combines with J gene TRBJ2-7; 9 nucleotides agree with TRBD1. V dropped 6 bases and J dropped 2; count of bases not matched to a gene: 5. CDR1 is SNHLY and CDR2 is FYNNEI in the germline V gene. CDR3 length: 14 amino acids. Complete variable domain (other parts from reference TRBV2 and TRBJ2-7): EPEVTQTPSHQVTQMGQEVILRCVPISNHLYFYWYRQILGQKVEFLVSFYNNEISEKSEIFDDQFSVERPDGSNFTLKIRSTKLEDSAMYFCASSNRGQTYEQYFGPGTRLTVT.

The gene calls are TRBV19 and TRBJ1-1; the D gene is possibly TRBD1 (5 bases). The V end was cut by 6 bases, the J end by 7 bases, with 18 bases between. The germline CDR1 and CDR2 sequences are LNHDA and SQIVND (reference sequence). This CDR3 is built from 14 residues. CDR3 DNA sequence: TGTGCCAGTAGAAAAATGGGCCAGGGTGGTGAAGCTTTCTTT. Encoded protein: CASRKMGQGGEAFF.

CDR3 coding DNA: TGTGCCAGCAGTGGCCCCTCGGGACAGGGATACAATGAGCAGTTCTTC. Amino acid sequence: CASSGPSGQGYNEQFF. V and J are TRBV27 and TRBJ2-1; TRBD1 agrees at 9 bases. Looked up from germline, CDR1 is MNHEY and CDR2 is SMNVEV (reference sequence). The V and J ends lost 5 bases and 4 bases, in that order; junction bases with no gene match: 9. The CDR3 extends over 16 amino acids.

This clone was seen only a few times. V is TRBV9 and J is TRBJ2-7; 9 bases are shared with TRBD1. From germline, CDR1 is SGDLS and CDR2 YYNGEE. The CDR3 loop spans 14 amino acids. V lost 0 bases and J lost 6; bases outside the gene matches: 4. CDR3 sequence (DNA): TGTGCCAGCAGCGTAGGGGACAGGGAGGCCGAGCAGTACTTC. This codes for CASSVGDREAEQYF.

This chain connects TRBV5-1 to TRBJ1-6, with unresolved D. From germline, CDR1 is SGHRS and CDR2 YFSETQ. V lost 0 bases and J 7 bases, leaving 5 bases between the germline ends. This CDR3 comprises 13 residues. The CDR3 is CASSLVSNSPLHF. The CDR3 DNA follows: TGCGCCAGCAGCTTGGTGTCGAATTCACCCCTCCACTTT.

The V and J genes are TRBV5-1 and TRBJ1-2; D is perhaps TRBD1 (5 bases). Germline CDR1 reads SGHRS; CDR2 reads YFSETQ. This CDR3 has 16 amino acids. Trimming shortened V by 8 bases and J by 1 base, and 21 bases separated the two germline ends. The CDR3 loop reads CASRGVSTGSNYGYTF. DNA for the CDR3: TGCGCCAGTCGTGGGGTTTCCACAGGTAGTAACTATGGCTACACCTTC.

V is TRBV3-1 (or the pseudogene TRBV3-2) and J is TRBJ2-2; 14 bases align to TRBD2. The trim removed 1 base at V and 2 bases at J, leaving 3 bases unmatched. CDR1 and CDR2 (germline): LGHDT, YNNKEL (reference sequence). CDR3 size: 18 residues. The CDR3 DNA follows: TGTGCCAGCAGCCAAGTGGGACTAGCGGGGGAAAACACCGGGGAGCTGTTTTTT. This gives the protein CASSQVGLAGENTGELFF.

The chain is built from TRBV27 and TRBJ1-1; no firm D call. The CDR3 sequence is 15 residues long. V lost 4 bases to trimming and J lost 0 bases, with 12 bases between them. Germline V lookup: CDR1 MNHEY, CDR2 SMNVEV (reference sequence). The CDR3 loop reads CASSSLDLMNTEAFF. In nucleotides, the CDR3 is TGTGCCAGCAGTTCCCTCGACCTCATGAACACTGAAGCTTTCTTT.

The chain links TRBV9 to TRBJ2-2; D is unresolved. Germline V gene sequence: CDR1 SGDLS, CDR2 YYNGEE. V lost 4 bases and J lost 4, with 5 bases in between. This CDR3 region has 12 residues. The CDR3 DNA is TGTGCCAGCAGCCCCCTCACCGGGGAGCTGTTTTTT. Amino acids: CASSPLTGELFF.

V is TRBV5-1 and J is TRBJ2-2; 7 bases match TRBD1. Germline assignment: CDR1 SGHRS and CDR2 YFSETQ. This CDR3 has 15 amino acids. The trim removed 5 bases at V and 2 bases at J, leaving 6 bases unmatched. CDR3 coding DNA: TGCGCCAGCAGGAAGACAGGGATTAACACCGGGGAGCTGTTTTTT. Residues: CASRKTGINTGELFF.

The chain is built from TRBV19 and TRBJ1-3; weak D call: TRBD1 (5 bases). With 2 bases removed from V and 7 bases from J, the gap between germline ends came to 12 bases. CDR1 is LNHDA and CDR2 is SQIVND in the germline V gene (reference sequence). The CDR3 length is 14 residues. The chain's CDR3 is CASSIRGGRNTIYF. DNA of the CDR3: TGTGCCAGTAGTATAAGGGGAGGTCGGAACACCATATATTTT. The full variable domain, rest sourced from reference TRBV19 and TRBJ1-3, is DGGITQSPKYLFRKEGQNVTLSCEQNLNHDAMYWYRQDPGQGLRLIYYSQIVNDFQKGDIAEGYSVSREKKESFPLTVTSAQKNPTAFYLCASSIRGGRNTIYFGEGSWLTVV.

The rearrangement uses TRBV13 and TRBJ2-1, with 13 bases lining up with TRBD2. Germline loops: CDR1 PRHDT, CDR2 FYEKMQ (reference sequence). This CDR3 contains 19 residues. V lost 4 bases, J lost 0 bases, and 9 bases stayed unmatched. For the CDR3, the DNA is TGTGCCAGCAGCTCCCCCACTAGCGGGAGGGGGGGCTCCTACAATGAGCAGTTCTTC. It is translated as CASSSPTSGRGGSYNEQFF.

The rearrangement joins TRBV6-5 to TRBJ2-4, with D unclear. The V end lost 6 bases, the J end lost 10 bases, and 16 bases lay between the germline ends. The CDR3 has 13 residues. Looked up from germline, CDR1 is MNHEY and CDR2 is SVGAGI. The DNA for the CDR3 is TGTGCCAGCAGCCCCGGACGAAAGACTATTCAGTACTTC. This encodes CASSPGRKTIQYF.

V and J are TRBV7-9 and TRBJ2-5, with 11 positions matching TRBD2. V dropped 2 bases and J dropped 1; count of bases not matched to a gene: 6. The germline V gene has CDR1 SEHNR and CDR2 FQNEAQ (reference sequence). CDR3 length: 17 residues. CDR3 amino acids: CASSLMISGRGQETQYF. CDR3 nucleotide sequence: TGTGCCAGCAGCTTAATGATTAGCGGGAGGGGCCAAGAGACCCAGTACTTC.

The chain is built from TRBV6-1 and TRBJ2-3; D is unresolved. Germline CDR1 is MNHNS and CDR2 is SASEGT. V lost 3 bases, J lost 7 bases, and 11 bases lay in between. The CDR3 sequence is 13 residues long. CDR3 DNA: TGTGCCAGCAGTGACCTAAACAGATATACGCAGTATTTT. This sequence encodes CASSDLNRYTQYF.

The CDR3: CASSQGPGNEQFF. The CDR3 coding sequence is TGTGCCAGCAGCCAGGGGCCGGGCAATGAGCAGTTCTTC. The chain has TRBV4-2 and TRBJ2-1; weak D call: TRBD1 (5 bases). CDR1 is LGHNA, CDR2 YNFKEQ, per germline. Trimming took 3 bases from V and 6 from J, leaving 9 bases between them. The CDR3 spans 13 residues.

The gene calls are TRBV6-2 or TRBV6-3 and TRBJ1-2, with D tentatively TRBD1 (5 bases). V was shortened by 7 bases and J by 2 bases, with 17 bases between the two germline ends. There are 15 residues in the CDR3. The germline V gene has CDR1 MNHEY and CDR2 SVGEGT. For the CDR3, the DNA is TGTGCCAGCACCCCCGGGGCTGGCCGAAACTATGGCTACACCTTC. Its translation is CASTPGAGRNYGYTF.

The chain combines TRBV5-6 with TRBJ1-4; weak D call: TRBD1 (5 bases). There are 14 residues in the CDR3. The germline V gene has CDR1 SGHDT and CDR2 YYEEEE. V was pared by 4 bases and J by 6 bases, with 13 bases between. The CDR3 DNA reads TGTGCCAGCAGCCCTGGGGCGCGTTATGAAAAACTGTTTTTT. As protein: CASSPGARYEKLFF.

Only a few counts were recorded for this clone. This chain joins TRBV4-3 and TRBJ1-1, with 10 positions matching TRBD1. Per germline, CDR1 LGHNA and CDR2 YSLEER. The CDR3 runs 13 residues. V trimming: 3 bases; J trimming: 5 bases; junction bases outside the gene matches: 0. The CDR3 reads CASSQGQGTEAFF. CDR3 DNA: TGCGCCAGCAGCCAGGGACAGGGGACTGAAGCTTTCTTT.

V is TRBV7-9 and J is TRBJ1-1; no clear D. The V end lost 5 bases, the J end lost 1 base, and 11 bases lay between the germline ends. There are 14 residues in the CDR3. Germline CDR1 and CDR2: SEHNR and FQNEAQ (reference sequence). The CDR3 spells CASSPTGPNTEAFF. For the CDR3, the DNA is TGTGCCAGCAGCCCTACTGGTCCGAACACTGAAGCTTTCTTT.

J is TRBJ2-3 and V is TRBV29-1; no reliable D call. Trimming left V 5 bases short and J 4 bases short, with 7 bases between. Germline CDR1 reads SQVTM; CDR2 reads ANQGSEA. The CDR3 extends over 11 amino acids. The CDR3 reads CSVRAADTQYF. The CDR3 DNA follows: TGCAGCGTTCGGGCGGCAGATACGCAGTATTTT.